The T cell receptor (beta chain) under discussion was sequenced for a study of T cell changes during pregnancy in multiple sclerosis. Germline CDR1 and CDR2: SGHNT and YENEEA. CDR3 size: 16 residues. J lost 6 bases, V lost 4 bases, and 11 bases had no gene match. TCRdb's copy holds only in-frame clones and misses some; the assay was immunoSEQ multiplex PCR. The sample shows about 42,000 clones, around 84% of them seen only once. The clonotype comes from a female donor with multiple sclerosis, enrolled in a pregnancy study. This specimen was CD4+ T cells from peripheral blood mononuclear cells, taken before pregnancy. The J gene is TRBJ2-2, the V gene TRBV11-3; 7 bases are shared with TRBD2. In DNA, the CDR3 is TGTGCCAGCAGCTCGAAAGGGAGGGCGCGCGCCGGGGAGCTGTTTTTT. Its translation is CASSSKGRARAGELFF.